This passage covers 5 T cell receptor beta chains from one sample sequenced in a study of response to subunit inactivated influenza vaccine. TCRdb ran MiXCR on the RT-PCR reads and lists one entry per CDR3 protein. The data hold about half a million distinct CDR3 sequences, with about 25% observed a single time. Sequenced material: CD4+ T cells sorted from PBMCs, taken more than 4 days after vaccination. The receptors were sampled from a man in his fifties who received an inactivated influenza vaccine.

This clonotype was counted only a few times. V gene TRBV5-1 combines with J gene TRBJ1-2; 10 bases are a match to TRBD1. V was clipped by 4 bases and J by 4 bases; unmatched bases: 7. The CDR3 contains 15 residues. The germline gives CDR1 SGHRS, CDR2 YFSETQ. DNA for the CDR3: TGCGCCAGCAGCCCAACCGGGACAGGGGTCTATGGCTACACCTTC. Amino acid sequence: CASSPTGTGVYGYTF.

This chain connects TRBV20-1 to TRBJ2-1, with D perhaps being TRBD1 or TRBD2 (7 bases each). The germline V gene encodes CDR1 DFQATT and CDR2 SNEGSKA (reference sequence). With 6 bases removed from V and 8 bases from J, the gap between germline ends came to 17 bases. The CDR3 is made up of 13 amino acids. The CDR3 DNA is TGCAGTGCCGGGGGGAGGGGGCAGCATGAGCAGTTCTTC. Its translation is CSAGGRGQHEQFF.

The chain couples TRBV6-1 to TRBJ1-5; D remains ambiguous. The germline V gene encodes CDR1 MNHNS and CDR2 SASEGT. V shed 1 base and J shed 3 bases, with 4 bases lying between them. The CDR3 is 13 residues long. This chain's CDR3 is CASSEVDNQPQHF. The CDR3 coding sequence is TGTGCCAGCAGTGAAGTGGACAATCAGCCCCAGCATTTT.

This clonotype was counted only a few times. The chain employs TRBV2 and TRBJ2-2; D may correspond to TRBD1 or TRBD2 (5 bases each). V dropped 4 bases and J dropped 1 base, with 7 bases sitting between them. Germline CDR1 is SNHLY and CDR2 is FYNNEI. The CDR3 extends over 14 amino acids. CDR3 in DNA: TGTGCCAGCAGTGGGGGGATGAACACCGGGGAGCTGTTTTTT. It codes for CASSGGMNTGELFF.

This clonotype has at least ten counts. The J gene is TRBJ2-6, the V gene TRBV4-2; no definite D call. The CDR3 is made up of 17 amino acids. The ends were cut back, 0 bases at V and 1 base at J, with 10 bases in the middle. CDR1 is LGHNA, CDR2 YNFKEQ, per germline. As DNA, the CDR3 is TGTGCCAGCAGCCAAGATTTGGCCAGATCTGGGGCCAACGTCCTGACTTTC. It is translated as CASSQDLARSGANVLTF.